The present TCR beta chain was sequenced within a study of CD8 T cells in ankylosing spondylitis. This clonotype turned up a few times. Its antigen is undetermined. This CDR3 region has 16 residues. Germline V CDR1 and CDR2: MNHEY, SMNVEV (reference sequence). Trimming cost V 5 bases and J 7 bases; bases outside gene matches: 14. Using its own MiXCR run on the 5' RACE reads, TCRdb lists one record per CDR3 protein. The table includes hundreds of thousands of distinct CDR3 sequences, under 25% detected once. General study points: CD8+ disease-linked clones were present at relatively low frequencies in blood. Seemingly characteristic of ankylosing spondylitis blood was a TCR beta motif consisting of about 8 highly homologous variants. Disease-linked clones reportedly showed significant enrichment in matched ankylosing spondylitis synovial fluid.

The source material was blood, either unsorted or a sorted T cell fraction (not recorded which). The chain carries TRBV27 and TRBJ2-1, with TRBD2 identical over 7 bases. The receptor was isolated from a female donor with ankylosing spondylitis or in good health (not recorded which). This chain's CDR3 is CASSPRGGGSGNEQFF. The CDR3 DNA is TGTGCCAGCAGTCCGAGGGGAGGCGGGAGCGGGAATGAGCAGTTCTTC.